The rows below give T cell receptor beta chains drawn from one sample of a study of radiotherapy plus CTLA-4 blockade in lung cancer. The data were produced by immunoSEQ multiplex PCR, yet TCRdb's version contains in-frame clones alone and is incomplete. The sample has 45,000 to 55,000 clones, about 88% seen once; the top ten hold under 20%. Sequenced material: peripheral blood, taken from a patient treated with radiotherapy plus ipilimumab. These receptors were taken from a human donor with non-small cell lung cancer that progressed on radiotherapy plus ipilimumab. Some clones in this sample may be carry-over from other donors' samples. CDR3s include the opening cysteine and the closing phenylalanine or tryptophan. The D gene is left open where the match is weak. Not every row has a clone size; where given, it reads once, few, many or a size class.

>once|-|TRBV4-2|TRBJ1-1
CASSHPGGGTEAFF
TGTGCCAGCAGCCATCCCGGGGGGGGGACTGAAGCTTTCTTT
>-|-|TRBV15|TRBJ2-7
CATSRERDNSYEQYF
TGTGCCACCAGCAGAGAAAGGGACAACTCCTACGAGCAGTACTTC
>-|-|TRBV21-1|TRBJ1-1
CASSHCIATQFTEAFF
TGTGCCAGCAGTCATTGTATAGCTACACAATTCACTGAAGCTTTCTTT
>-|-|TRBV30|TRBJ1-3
CAWSVDSSGNTIYF
TGTGCCTGGAGCGTGGACAGCTCTGGAAACACCATATATTTT
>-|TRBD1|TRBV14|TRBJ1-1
CASRPTTGATTEAFF
TGTGCCAGCAGACCCACGACAGGGGCGACCACTGAAGCTTTCTTT
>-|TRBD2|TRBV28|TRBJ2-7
CASSLGLASGSYEQYF
TGTGCCAGCAGTTTAGGACTGGCTAGCGGGAGTTACGAGCAGTACTTC
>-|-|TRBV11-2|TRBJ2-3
CASSSRDLGMGDTQYF
TGTGCCAGCAGCTCCCGGGATCTGGGAATGGGAGATACGCAGTATTTT
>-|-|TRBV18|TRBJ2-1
CASSPVGESYNEQFF
TGTGCCAGCTCACCAGTGGGCGAGTCCTACAATGAGCAGTTCTTC
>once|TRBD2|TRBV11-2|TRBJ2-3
CASSLLLGSGLSTDTQYF
TGTGCCAGCAGCTTACTTTTAGGTAGCGGGCTTAGCACAGATACGCAGTATTTT
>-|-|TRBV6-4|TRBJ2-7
CASSDSLSAGYSYEQYF
TGTGCCAGCAGTGACTCGCTATCGGCAGGGTACTCCTACGAGCAGTACTTC
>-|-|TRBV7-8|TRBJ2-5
CASSLKTLWGVTQYF
TGTGCCAGCAGCTTAAAGACCCTTTGGGGAGTGACCCAGTACTTC
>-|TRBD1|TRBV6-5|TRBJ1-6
CASSPSGTANSPLHF
TGTGCCAGCAGTCCCTCCGGGACAGCAAATTCACCCCTCCACTTT
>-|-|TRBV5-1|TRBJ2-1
CASSALPGGNNEQFF
TGCGCCAGCAGCGCCCTCCCCGGGGGTAACAATGAGCAGTTCTTC
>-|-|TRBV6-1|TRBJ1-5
CASSFRVGNQPQHF
TGTGCCAGCAGTTTCCGGGTTGGCAATCAGCCCCAGCATTTT
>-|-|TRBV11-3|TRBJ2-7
CASSLDGGAGEQYF
TGTGCCAGCAGCTTAGATGGAGGGGCGGGCGAGCAGTACTTC
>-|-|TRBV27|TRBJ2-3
CASSEGLPRTDTQYF
TGTGCCAGCAGTGAGGGCCTCCCCAGGACAGATACGCAGTATTTT
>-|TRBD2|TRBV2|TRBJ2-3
CASSEAWASGASTDTQYF
TGTGCCAGCAGTGAAGCGTGGGCTAGCGGAGCTAGCACAGATACGCAGTATTTT
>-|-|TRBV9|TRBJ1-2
CASSGPGKGGYGYTF
TGTGCCAGCAGCGGCCCGGGGAAGGGAGGCTATGGCTACACCTTC
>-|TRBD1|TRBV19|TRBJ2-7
CATSRDRKYEQYF
TGTGCCACCTCACGGGACAGAAAATACGAGCAGTACTTC
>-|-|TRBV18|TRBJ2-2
CASSSRTENTGELFF
TGTGCCAGCTCTAGTCGGACAGAGAACACCGGGGAGCTGTTTTTT
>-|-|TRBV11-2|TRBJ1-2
CASSLDRPRSPYYGYTF
TGTGCCAGCAGCTTAGATCGTCCCCGGTCTCCCTACTATGGCTACACCTTC
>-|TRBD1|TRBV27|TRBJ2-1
CASSLPDRAHEQFF
TGTGCCAGCAGTTTACCGGACAGGGCCCATGAGCAGTTCTTC
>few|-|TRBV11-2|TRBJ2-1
CASSLEGGRAAEQFF
TGTGCCAGCAGTTTAGAGGGGGGGAGGGCCGCGGAGCAGTTCTTC
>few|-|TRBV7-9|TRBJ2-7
CASSLGTVGGYEQYF
TGTGCCAGCAGTCTTGGGACAGTGGGGGGTTACGAGCAGTACTTC
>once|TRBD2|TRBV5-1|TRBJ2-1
CASSLSVAGGKDEQFF
TGCGCCAGCAGCTTAAGTGTAGCGGGGGGTAAGGATGAGCAGTTCTTC
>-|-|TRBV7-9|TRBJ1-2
CASSGPPAWYGYTF
TGTGCCAGCAGCGGCCCGCCCGCTTGGTATGGCTACACCTTC
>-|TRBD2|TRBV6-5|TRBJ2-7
CASSRIAGNSYEQYF
TGTGCCAGCAGTCGAATAGCGGGGAATTCCTACGAGCAGTACTTC
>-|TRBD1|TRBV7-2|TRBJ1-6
CASSLPPWTGVRSPLHF
TGTGCCAGCAGCTTACCTCCTTGGACAGGAGTGCGTTCACCCCTCCACTTT
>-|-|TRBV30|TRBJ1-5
CAWSRTGGNNQPQHF
TGTGCCTGGAGCCGCACAGGCGGAAATAATCAGCCCCAGCATTTT
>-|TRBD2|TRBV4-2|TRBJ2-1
CASSQDLGGVVQFF
TGTGCCAGCAGCCAAGATCTGGGGGGGGTGGTGCAGTTCTTC
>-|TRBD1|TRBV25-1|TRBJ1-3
CASSEKQGAGNTIYF
TGTGCCAGCAGTGAAAAACAGGGGGCTGGAAACACCATATATTTT
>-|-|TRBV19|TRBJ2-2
CASNILLICVLFF
TGTGCCAGTAACATTCTACTAATTTGTGTGCTGTTTTTT
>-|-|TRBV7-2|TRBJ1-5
CASSYRAQGYQPQHF
TGTGCCAGCAGCTACAGGGCCCAAGGGTACCAGCCCCAGCATTTT
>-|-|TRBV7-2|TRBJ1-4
CASSLYGANEKLFF
TGTGCCAGCAGCTTGTACGGGGCTAATGAAAAACTGTTTTTT
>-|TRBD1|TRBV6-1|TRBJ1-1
CASRAQGAANTEAFF
TGTGCCAGCAGGGCACAGGGGGCGGCGAATACTGAAGCTTTCTTT
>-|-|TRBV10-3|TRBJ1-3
CAISDSSGNTIYF
TGTGCCATCAGCGACAGCTCTGGAAACACCATATATTTT
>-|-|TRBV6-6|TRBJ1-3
CASGGSRNTIYF
TGTGCCAGCGGAGGGTCCCGAAACACCATATATTTT
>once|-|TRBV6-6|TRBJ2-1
CASSYLGRGGNEQFF
TGTGCCAGCAGTTACTTGGGAAGGGGTGGGAATGAGCAGTTCTTC